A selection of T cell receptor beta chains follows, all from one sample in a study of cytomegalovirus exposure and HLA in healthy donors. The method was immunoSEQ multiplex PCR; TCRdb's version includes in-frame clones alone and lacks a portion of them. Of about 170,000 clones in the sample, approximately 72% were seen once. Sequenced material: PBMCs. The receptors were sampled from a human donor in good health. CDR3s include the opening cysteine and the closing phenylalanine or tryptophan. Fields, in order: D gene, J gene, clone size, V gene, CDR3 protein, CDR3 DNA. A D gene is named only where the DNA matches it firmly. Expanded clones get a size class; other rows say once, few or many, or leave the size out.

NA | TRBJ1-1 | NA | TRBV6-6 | CASSYDSGTSNTEAFF | TGTGCCAGCAGTTACGATTCCGGGACTTCAAACACTGAAGCTTTCTTT
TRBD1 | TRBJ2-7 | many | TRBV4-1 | CASSRSAGQGSGEQYF | TGCGCCAGCAGCCGGAGTGCAGGACAGGGGTCAGGAGAGCAGTACTTC
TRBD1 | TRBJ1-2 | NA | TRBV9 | CASSGTGGALVYGYTF | TGTGCCAGCAGCGGGACAGGGGGCGCGTTGGTCTATGGCTACACCTTC
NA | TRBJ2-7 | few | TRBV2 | CASSHRSTYEQYF | TGTGCCAGCAGTCACAGGTCGACCTACGAGCAGTACTTC
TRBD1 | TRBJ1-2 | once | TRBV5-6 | CASSLGTGVRNYGYTF | TGTGCCAGCAGCTTAGGGACAGGGGTAAGGAACTATGGCTACACCTTC
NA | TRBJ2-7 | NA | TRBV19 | CASSGTPSGEQYF | TGTGCCAGTAGCGGGACACCGTCCGGCGAGCAGTACTTC
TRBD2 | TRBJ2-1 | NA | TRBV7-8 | CASSFLLAENPYNEQFF | TGTGCCAGCAGCTTCTTACTAGCGGAAAATCCCTACAATGAGCAGTTCTTC
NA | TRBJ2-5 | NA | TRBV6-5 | CASSRGLYQETQYF | TGTGCCAGCAGTCGGGGACTGTATCAAGAGACCCAGTACTTC
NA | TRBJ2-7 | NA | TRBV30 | CAWSAQGSEQYF | TGTGCCTGGAGTGCACAGGGTTCCGAGCAGTACTTC
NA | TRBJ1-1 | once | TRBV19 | CASSPDTSLNTEAFF | TGTGCCAGTAGTCCCGACACCTCATTGAACACTGAAGCTTTCTTT
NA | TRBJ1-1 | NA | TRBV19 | CASSIYDRWGTEAFF | TGTGCCAGTAGTATCTACGACAGATGGGGCACTGAAGCTTTCTTT
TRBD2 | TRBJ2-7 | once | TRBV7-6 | CASSLGRGGTEEQYF | TGTGCCAGCAGCTTAGGGCGGGGGGGTACCGAGGAGCAGTACTTC
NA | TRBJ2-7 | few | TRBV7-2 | CASSFRTASYEQYF | TGTGCCAGCAGCTTCCGGACAGCCTCCTACGAGCAGTACTTC
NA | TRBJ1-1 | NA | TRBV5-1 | CASKGNGGEAFF | TGCGCCAGCAAAGGAAACGGGGGTGAAGCTTTCTTT
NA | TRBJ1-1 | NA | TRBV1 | CTSSPAPPGGPIMNTEAFF | TGCACCAGCAGCCCAGCCCCCCCGGGGGGGCCAATTATGAACACTGAAGCTTTCTTT
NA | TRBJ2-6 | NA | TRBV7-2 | CASSLQHSGADVLTF | TGTGCCAGCAGCTTACAACACTCTGGGGCCGACGTCCTGACTTTC
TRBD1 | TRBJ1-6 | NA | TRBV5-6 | CASSGDRGDSPLHF | TGTGCCAGCAGCGGGGACAGGGGGGACTCACCCCTCCACTTT
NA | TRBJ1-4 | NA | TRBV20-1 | CSASREKLFF | TGCAGTGCTAGCAGGGAAAAACTGTTTTTT
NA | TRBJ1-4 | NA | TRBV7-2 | CASSRPEGVVEKLFF | TGTGCCAGCAGCCGTCCCGAAGGGGTAGTCGAAAAACTGTTTTTT
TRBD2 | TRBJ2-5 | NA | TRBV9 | CASSVGSGGAVETQYF | TGTGCCAGCAGCGTAGGCAGCGGGGGGGCTGTGGAGACCCAGTACTTC
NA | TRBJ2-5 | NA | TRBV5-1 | CASSLAQGMGTQYF | TGCGCCAGCAGCTTGGCGCAGGGGATGGGGACCCAGTACTTC
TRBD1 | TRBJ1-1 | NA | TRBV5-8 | CASSQQGGTEAFF | TGTGCCAGCAGTCAACAGGGGGGCACTGAAGCTTTCTTT
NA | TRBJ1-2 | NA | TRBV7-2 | CASSLSGNQNYGYTF | TGTGCCAGCAGCTTAAGCGGCAATCAAAACTATGGCTACACCTTC
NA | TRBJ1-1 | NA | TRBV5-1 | CASSEFDVSGRAEAFF | TGCGCCAGCAGCGAATTTGATGTATCGGGGAGGGCTGAAGCTTTCTTT
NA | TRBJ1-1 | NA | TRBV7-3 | CASTDPGGEAFF | TGTGCCAGCACCGATCCTGGAGGGGAAGCTTTCTTT
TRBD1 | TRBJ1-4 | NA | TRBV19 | CASSRPTGVLNEKLFF | TGTGCCAGTAGTAGACCCACAGGGGTATTGAATGAAAAACTGTTTTTT
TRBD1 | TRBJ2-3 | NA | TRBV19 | CASSMDRAGTDTQYF | TGTGCCAGTAGTATGGACAGGGCGGGCACAGATACGCAGTATTTT
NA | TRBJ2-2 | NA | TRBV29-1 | CSVTTGGAGELFF | TGCAGCGTTACCACAGGGGGGGCCGGGGAGCTGTTTTTT
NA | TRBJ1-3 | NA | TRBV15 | CATSRDPTVSGNTIYF | TGTGCCACCAGCAGAGACCCGACAGTCTCTGGAAACACCATATATTTT
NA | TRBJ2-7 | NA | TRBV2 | CASSDRTEASYEQYF | TGTGCCAGCAGTGACAGGACAGAGGCCTCCTACGAGCAGTACTTC
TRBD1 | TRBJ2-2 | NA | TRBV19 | CASSIDPGGRTGELFF | TGTGCCAGTAGTATAGATCCAGGGGGAAGAACCGGGGAGCTGTTTTTT
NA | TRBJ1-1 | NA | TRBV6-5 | CASSPLGVNTEAFF | TGTGCCAGCAGCCCCCTGGGAGTTAACACTGAAGCTTTCTTT
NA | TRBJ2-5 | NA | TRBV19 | CASSIDPGGLQETQYF | TGTGCCAGTAGTATAGATCCGGGGGGCCTTCAAGAGACCCAGTACTTC
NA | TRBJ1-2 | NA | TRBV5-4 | CASSLVGANYGYTF | TGTGCCAGCAGCTTAGTGGGAGCTAACTATGGCTACACCTTC
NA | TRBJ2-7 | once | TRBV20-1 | CSARLIGEQYF | TGCAGTGCCAGACTTATCGGCGAGCAGTACTTC
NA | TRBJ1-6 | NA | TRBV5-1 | CASSLDPRAMGNSPLHF | TGCGCCAGCAGCTTGGACCCCAGGGCCATGGGGAATTCACCCCTCCACTTT
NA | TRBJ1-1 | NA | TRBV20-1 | CSASQDTEAFF | TGCAGTGCCTCACAGGACACTGAAGCTTTCTTT
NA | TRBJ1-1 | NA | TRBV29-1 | CSVLQGENTEAFF | TGCAGCGTTCTACAGGGAGAGAACACTGAAGCTTTCTTT
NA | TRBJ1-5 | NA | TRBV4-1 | CASTFDDSSNQPQHF | TGCGCCAGCACTTTTGACGACAGTAGCAATCAGCCCCAGCATTTT
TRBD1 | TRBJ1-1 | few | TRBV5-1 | CASSWGQGDTEAFF | TGCGCCAGCAGCTGGGGACAGGGGGACACTGAAGCTTTCTTT